This entry lists 23 T cell receptor beta chains sequenced from one sample in a study of T cell responses to AZD1222 COVID-19 vaccine. The method was immunoSEQ multiplex PCR; TCRdb's version includes in-frame clones alone and lacks a portion of them. Here the sample spans 110,000 to 150,000 clones, 85% to 95% being singletons. The sequences come from peripheral blood, collected on day 0 of AZD1222 vaccination. These TCRs come from an adult in good health.

The rearrangement links TRBV27 to TRBJ2-7; tentative D call: TRBD2 (7 bases). CDR3 length equals 15 residues. The germline CDR1 and CDR2 sequences are MNHEY and SMNVEV (reference sequence). The ends were cut back, 3 bases at V and 4 bases at J, with 16 bases in the middle. The CDR3 DNA reads as TGTGCCAGCAGTTTCGTGAGGGGGGGGACGTACGAGCAGTACTTC. Protein product: CASSFVRGGTYEQYF.

This clone occurred a few times. V usage is TRBV18 and J usage is TRBJ1-1; D is ambiguous. This CDR3 contains 14 residues. CDR1 and CDR2 from the germline V gene are KGHSH and LQKENI. The germline V and J ends were trimmed by 6 bases and 6 bases, with 17 bases remaining between them. The CDR3 is CASSPKDFHAEAFF. The CDR3 DNA is TGTGCCAGCTCTCCCAAAGACTTCCACGCTGAAGCTTTCTTT. Based on the CDR3 plus reference TRBV18 and TRBJ1-1, the full variable domain is NAGVMQNPRHLVRRRGQEARLRCSPMKGHSHVYWYRQLPEEGLKFMVYLQKENIIDESGMPKERFSAEFPKEGPSILRIQQVVRGDSAAYFCASSPKDFHAEAFFGQGTRLTVV.

The V gene is TRBV11-1, the J gene TRBJ2-2; unclear D gene. Trimming removed 7 bases from V and 0 bases from J, with 9 bases in between. The germline gives CDR1 SGHAT, CDR2 FQDESV (reference sequence). The CDR3 sequence is 14 residues long. CDR3 sequence reads: CASMGRPNTGELFF. In DNA, the CDR3 is TGTGCCAGCATGGGCAGACCGAACACCGGGGAGCTGTTTTTT.

This chain links TRBV10-3 with TRBJ2-7; 10 nucleotides match TRBD1. V gave up 10 bases and J gave up 0 bases; unmatched junction bases: 9. The CDR3 has 15 amino acids. CDR1 ENHRY and CDR2 SYGVKD come from the germline V gene. CDR3 bases: TGTGCCACCAGAGAAGGGACAGGGGTCTCCTACGAGCAGTACTTC. This gives the protein CATREGTGVSYEQYF.

CDR3 sequence: CASSQGAGSGNTIYF. The CDR3 DNA reads TGTGCCAGCAGCCAAGGGGCTGGCTCTGGAAACACCATATATTTT. The chain combines TRBV3-1 (or the pseudogene TRBV3-2) with TRBJ1-3; unclear D gene. This CDR3 has 15 amino acids. Trimming removed 1 base at V and 0 bases at J, with 7 bases between. The V gene's germline CDR1 is LGHDT and CDR2 YNNKEL (reference sequence).

This clone was recorded only once. The chain carries TRBV3-1 (or the pseudogene TRBV3-2) and TRBJ1-1, with unresolved D. Trimming stripped 4 bases from V and 0 bases from J, with 15 bases between. The CDR3 sequence is 16 residues long. Germline V lookup: CDR1 LGHDT, CDR2 YNNKEL (reference sequence). The CDR3 DNA sequence: TGTGCCAGCAGCCCACGGAATAAGCAGATGAACACTGAAGCTTTCTTT. Protein product: CASSPRNKQMNTEAFF.

This rearrangement joins TRBV28 to TRBJ1-2; D uncertain. CDR1 and CDR2 from the germline V gene are MDHEN and SYDVKM. The CDR3 extends over 12 amino acids. V lost 4 bases, J lost 8 bases, and 11 bases lay in between. The chain's CDR3 is CASSSIGRGYTF. CDR3 in DNA: TGTGCCAGCAGTTCGATCGGACGAGGCTACACCTTC.

The chain employs TRBV9 and TRBJ2-3; TRBD2 agrees at 9 bases. The germline V gene has CDR1 SGDLS and CDR2 YYNGEE. This CDR3 has 15 residues. V was clipped by 0 bases and J by 6 bases; unmatched bases: 5. The CDR3 is CASSVGGLAGDTQYF. The CDR3, as DNA: TGTGCCAGCAGCGTAGGAGGGCTAGCGGGGGATACGCAGTATTTT.

V is TRBV7-2 and J is TRBJ2-5; TRBD1 matches at 9 bases. With V trimmed by 3 bases and J by 5 bases, 4 bases remained unmatched. CDR1 and CDR2 (germline): SGHTA, FQGNSA. The CDR3 has 14 amino acids. The CDR3 protein is CASSFPDRGETQYF. The CDR3 DNA is TGTGCCAGCAGCTTCCCCGACAGGGGGGAGACCCAGTACTTC.

A single count supports this clone. The chain couples TRBV7-6 to TRBJ1-6; D gene uncertain. Germline V CDR1 and CDR2: SGHVS, FNYEAQ. The ends were cut back, 0 bases at V and 8 bases at J, with 5 bases in the middle. The CDR3 is 13 residues long. In DNA, the CDR3 is TGTGCCAGCAGCTTAGCTAAGGATTCACCCCTCCACTTT. Translated: CASSLAKDSPLHF.

This clone was seen only a few times. CDR3 bases: TGTGCCAGTAGTAACCCGGACGGGACCGGGGAGCTGTTTTTT. It codes for CASSNPDGTGELFF. The chain links TRBV19 to TRBJ2-2; D unresolved. Trimming removed 4 bases at V and 5 bases at J, with 11 bases between. Looked up from germline, CDR1 is LNHDA and CDR2 is SQIVND (reference sequence). The CDR3 contains 14 residues.

This chain links TRBV27 with TRBJ2-7; D is perhaps TRBD1 (6 bases). CDR1 is MNHEY and CDR2 is SMNVEV in the germline V gene (reference sequence). V lost 5 bases, J lost 3 bases, and 11 bases lay in between. There are 13 residues in the CDR3. The CDR3 loop reads CASSARQDYEQYF. Here the CDR3 DNA reads TGTGCCAGCAGTGCCAGACAGGACTACGAGCAGTACTTC.

Concerning this clone itself: Other DNA sequences in the same sample also yield this CDR3. V and J are TRBV12-3 or TRBV12-4 and TRBJ1-5; D remains ambiguous. V lost 2 bases and J 7 bases, leaving 9 bases between the germline ends. This CDR3 has 13 amino acids. This CDR3 reads CASSLPPGQPQHF. CDR3 DNA sequence: TGTGCCAGCAGTTTACCCCCGGGGCAGCCCCAGCATTTT.

This sequence joins TRBV11-1 and TRBJ2-3; the D gene is possibly TRBD2 (5 bases). The V gene's germline CDR1 is SGHAT and CDR2 FQDESV (reference sequence). This CDR3 has 15 residues. V shed 3 bases and J shed 1 base, with 11 bases lying between them. Here the CDR3 reads CASSFMAGGTDTQYF. In DNA form, the CDR3 reads TGTGCCAGCAGCTTCATGGCCGGGGGCACAGATACGCAGTATTTT. Based on the CDR3 plus reference TRBV11-1 and TRBJ2-3, the full variable domain is EAEVAQSPRYKITEKSQAVAFWCDPISGHATLYWYRQILGQGPELLVQFQDESVVDDSQLPKDRFSAERLKGVDSTLKIQPAELGDSAMYLCASSFMAGGTDTQYFGPGTRLTVL.

V gene TRBV3-1 (or the pseudogene TRBV3-2) combines with J gene TRBJ2-4; the D call may be TRBD1 or TRBD2 (5 bases each). The germline V and J ends were trimmed by 5 bases and 0 bases, with 14 bases remaining between them. This CDR3 is built from 16 residues. The V gene's germline CDR1 is LGHDT and CDR2 YNNKEL (reference sequence). In DNA form, the CDR3 reads TGTGCCAGCAGCATGCGTTGGGGGTTAGCCAAAAACATTCAGTACTTC. It specifies CASSMRWGLAKNIQYF.

This rearrangement joins TRBV6-5 to TRBJ1-2; a weak D match, TRBD1 (6 bases). This CDR3 is 13 amino acids long. Per germline, CDR1 MNHEY and CDR2 SVGAGI. V lost 11 bases and J 6 bases, leaving 19 bases between the germline ends. The CDR3 reads CAGTRGFRDGYTF. Written as DNA, the CDR3 is TGTGCCGGAACGAGGGGGTTTCGGGATGGCTACACCTTC.

The chain carries TRBV4-1 and TRBJ2-5; 7 bases align to TRBD1. Germline-derived CDR1 and CDR2 are MGHRA and YSYEKL. With V trimmed by 3 bases and J by 3 bases, 7 bases remained unmatched. CDR3 length equals 15 residues. In DNA, the CDR3 is TGCGCCAGCAGCCACCCGACAGGGTTTGAAGAGACCCAGTACTTC. This codes for CASSHPTGFEETQYF.

This chain joins TRBV4-3 and TRBJ2-3, with D possibly being TRBD1 (6 bases). V was trimmed by 2 bases and J by 2 bases, leaving 17 bases between them. This CDR3 contains 17 residues. CDR1 LGHNA and CDR2 YSLEER come from the germline V gene. This chain's CDR3 is CASSQYPGDRLTDTQYF. CDR3 bases: TGCGCCAGCAGCCAATATCCTGGAGACAGGCTCACAGATACGCAGTATTTT.

V is TRBV28 and J is TRBJ1-6; D gene ambiguous. This CDR3 comprises 14 residues. Germline V lookup: CDR1 MDHEN, CDR2 SYDVKM. Trimming pared 2 bases from V and 6 bases from J, leaving 8 bases between. CDR3 residues: CASSLAPANSPLHF. CDR3 bases: TGTGCCAGCAGTTTAGCGCCAGCTAATTCACCCCTCCACTTT.

This clone was seen a single time. The chain recombines TRBV6-5 with TRBJ2-7; no firm D call. This CDR3 is 14 amino acids long. Trimming stripped 5 bases from V and 2 bases from J, with 13 bases between. Germline assignment: CDR1 MNHEY and CDR2 SVGAGI. Here the CDR3 reads CASSKGYIPYEQYF. The CDR3, as DNA: TGTGCCAGCAGTAAGGGTTACATACCCTACGAGCAGTACTTC.

This chain connects TRBV6-5 to TRBJ1-5; D gene ambiguous. The CDR3 is 11 residues long. Germline V gene lookup returns CDR1 MNHEY and CDR2 SVGAGI. V lost 7 bases to trimming and J lost 6 bases, with 7 bases between them. The chain's CDR3 is CASTAGQPQHF. The CDR3 bases are TGTGCCAGCACCGCAGGTCAGCCCCAGCATTTT.

The chain couples TRBV29-1 to TRBJ1-2, with 8 bases lining up with TRBD1. This CDR3 spans 14 amino acids. The V segment lost 3 bases and the J segment 4 bases; nucleotides outside the gene matches: 7. Germline V gene lookup returns CDR1 SQVTM and CDR2 ANQGSEA. CDR3 amino acids: CSVDKVGQGYGYTF. The CDR3 DNA reads as TGCAGCGTTGATAAAGTCGGACAGGGCTATGGCTACACCTTC.

The chain couples TRBV3-1 (or the pseudogene TRBV3-2) to TRBJ2-3, with a possible D match to TRBD2 (6 bases). The CDR3 runs to 14 residues. Trimming cost V 0 bases and J 5 bases, with 9 bases left between them. CDR1 and CDR2 (germline): LGHDT, YNNKEL (reference sequence). The CDR3 DNA reads as TGTGCCAGCAGCCAAGACGGCGGGGAAGATACGCAGTATTTT. Protein sequence: CASSQDGGEDTQYF.